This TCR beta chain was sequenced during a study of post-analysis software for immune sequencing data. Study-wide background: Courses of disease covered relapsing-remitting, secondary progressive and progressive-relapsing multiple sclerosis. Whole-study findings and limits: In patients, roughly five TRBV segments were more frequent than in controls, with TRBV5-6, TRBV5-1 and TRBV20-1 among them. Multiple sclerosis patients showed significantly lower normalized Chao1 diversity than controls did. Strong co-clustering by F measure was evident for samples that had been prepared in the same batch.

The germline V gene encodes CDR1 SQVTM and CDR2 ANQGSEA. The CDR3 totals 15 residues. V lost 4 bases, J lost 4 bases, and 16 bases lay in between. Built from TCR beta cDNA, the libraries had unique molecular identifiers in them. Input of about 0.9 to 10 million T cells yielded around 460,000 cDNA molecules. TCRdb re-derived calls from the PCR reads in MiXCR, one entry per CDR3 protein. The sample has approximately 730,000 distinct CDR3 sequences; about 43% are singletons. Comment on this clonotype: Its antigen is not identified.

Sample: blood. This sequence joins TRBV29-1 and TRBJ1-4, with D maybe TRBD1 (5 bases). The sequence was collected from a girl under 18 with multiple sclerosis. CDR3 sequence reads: CSVGTEGTFNEKLFF. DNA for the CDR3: TGCAGCGTTGGCACGGAAGGGACTTTTAATGAAAAACTGTTTTTT.